This record covers a single T cell receptor beta chain. The entry originates in a study of blood T cell repertoires in COVID-19. Study at large: COVID-19 samples from acute and convalescent phases originated in the United States, Italy and Spain. Sources were T cells, B-cell-depleted T cells, or PBMCs; the material itself was cDNA or gDNA.

Repertoires were generated with immunoSEQ multiplex PCR, while TCRdb's copy carries only in-frame clones and drops some. Counted here are 110,000 or so clones, around 81% occurring once; the ten biggest clones make up approximately 40%. The germline CDR1 and CDR2 sequences are MDHEN and SYDVKM. CDR3 length equals 14 residues. V was clipped by 3 bases and J by 0 bases, with 6 bases between them. The sequenced sample consisted of peripheral blood. The sequence was collected from a man older than 75 with acute or convalescent COVID-19. The chain links TRBV28 to TRBJ1-3, with D maybe TRBD1 (5 bases). CDR3 DNA: TGTGCCAGCAGTTTGGGGGGCTCTGGAAACACCATATATTTT. The encoded protein is CASSLGGSGNTIYF.